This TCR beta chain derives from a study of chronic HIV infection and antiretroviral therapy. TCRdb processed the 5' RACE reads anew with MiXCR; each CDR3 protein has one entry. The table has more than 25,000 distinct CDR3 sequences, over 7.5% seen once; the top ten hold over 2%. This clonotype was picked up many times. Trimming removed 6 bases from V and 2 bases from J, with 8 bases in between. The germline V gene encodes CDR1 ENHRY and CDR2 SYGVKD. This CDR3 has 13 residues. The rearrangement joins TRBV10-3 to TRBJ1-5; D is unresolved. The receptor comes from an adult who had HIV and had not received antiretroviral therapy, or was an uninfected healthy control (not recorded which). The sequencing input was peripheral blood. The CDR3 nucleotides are TGTGCCATCAGCCCCATAGGCAATCAGCCCCAGCATTTT. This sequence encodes CAISPIGNQPQHF.